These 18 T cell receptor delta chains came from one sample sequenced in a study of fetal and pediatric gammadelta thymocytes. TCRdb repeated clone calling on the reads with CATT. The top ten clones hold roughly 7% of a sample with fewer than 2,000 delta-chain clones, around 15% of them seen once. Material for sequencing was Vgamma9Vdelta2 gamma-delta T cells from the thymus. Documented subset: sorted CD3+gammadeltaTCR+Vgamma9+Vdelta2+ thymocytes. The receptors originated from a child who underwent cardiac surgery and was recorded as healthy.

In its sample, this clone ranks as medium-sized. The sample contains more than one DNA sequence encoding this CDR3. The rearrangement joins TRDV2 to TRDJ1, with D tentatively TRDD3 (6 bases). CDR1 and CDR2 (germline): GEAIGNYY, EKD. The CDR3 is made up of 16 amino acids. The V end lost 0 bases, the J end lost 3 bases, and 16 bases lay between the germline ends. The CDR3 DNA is TGTGCCTGTGACACCGGACGGAATGGGGGCGCCGATAAACTCATCTTT. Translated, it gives CACDTGRNGGADKLIF.

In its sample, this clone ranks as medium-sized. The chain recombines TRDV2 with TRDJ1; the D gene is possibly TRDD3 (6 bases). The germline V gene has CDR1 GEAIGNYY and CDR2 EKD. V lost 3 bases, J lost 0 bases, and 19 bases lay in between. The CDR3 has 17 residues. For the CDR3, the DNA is TGTGCCTGTGACGGTACTGGGAGATATGGGTACACCGATAAACTCATCTTT. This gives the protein CACDGTGRYGYTDKLIF.

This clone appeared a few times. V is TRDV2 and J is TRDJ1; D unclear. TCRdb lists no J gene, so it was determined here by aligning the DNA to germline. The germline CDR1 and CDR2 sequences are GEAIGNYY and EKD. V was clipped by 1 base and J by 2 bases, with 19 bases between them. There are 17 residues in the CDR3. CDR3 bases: TGTGCCTGTGACACGCTGGTTGTATTTGATGTGACCGATAAACTCATCTTT. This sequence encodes CACDTLVVFDVTDKLIF.

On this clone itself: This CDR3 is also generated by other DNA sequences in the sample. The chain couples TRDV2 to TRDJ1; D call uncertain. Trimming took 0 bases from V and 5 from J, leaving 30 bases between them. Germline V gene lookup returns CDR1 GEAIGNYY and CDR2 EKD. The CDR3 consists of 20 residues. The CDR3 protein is CACDTVFSRGSQGVADKLIF. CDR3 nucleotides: TGTGCCTGTGACACCGTATTTAGCCGCGGGAGTCAAGGGGTGGCAGATAAACTCATCTTT.

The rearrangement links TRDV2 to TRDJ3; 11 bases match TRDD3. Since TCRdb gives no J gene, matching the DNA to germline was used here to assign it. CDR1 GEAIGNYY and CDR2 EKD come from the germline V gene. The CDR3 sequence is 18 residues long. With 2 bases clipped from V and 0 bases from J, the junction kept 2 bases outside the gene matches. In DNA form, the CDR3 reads TGTGCCTGTGACAATACTGGGGGATACTCCTGGGACACCCGACAGATGTTTTTC. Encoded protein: CACDNTGGYSWDTRQMFF.

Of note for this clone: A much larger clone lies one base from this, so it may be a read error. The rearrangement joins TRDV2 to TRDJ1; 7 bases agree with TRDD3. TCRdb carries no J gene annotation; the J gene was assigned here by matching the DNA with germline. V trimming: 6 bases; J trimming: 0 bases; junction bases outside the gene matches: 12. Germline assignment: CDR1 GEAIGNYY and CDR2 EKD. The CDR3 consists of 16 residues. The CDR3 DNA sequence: TGTGCCTGTCGGTGGGGGAGCCACCAATACACCGATAAACTCATCTTT. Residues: CACRWGSHQYTDKLIF.

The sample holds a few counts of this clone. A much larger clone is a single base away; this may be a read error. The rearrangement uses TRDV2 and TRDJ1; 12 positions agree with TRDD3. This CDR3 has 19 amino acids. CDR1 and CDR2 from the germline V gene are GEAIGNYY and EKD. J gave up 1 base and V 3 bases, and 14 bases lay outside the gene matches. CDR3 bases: TGTGCCTGTGACCCTCACTCTTTGTCCTGGGGGATACGCACCGATAAACTCATCTTT. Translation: CACDPHSLSWGIRTDKLIF.

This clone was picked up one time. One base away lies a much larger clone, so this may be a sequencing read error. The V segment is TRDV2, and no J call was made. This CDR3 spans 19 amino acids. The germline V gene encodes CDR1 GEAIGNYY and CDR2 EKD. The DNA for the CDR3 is TGTGCCTGTGACCCGATTAAGAGTATTAACGACCTACACACCGATAAACCCATCTTT. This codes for CACDPIKSINDLHTDKPIF.

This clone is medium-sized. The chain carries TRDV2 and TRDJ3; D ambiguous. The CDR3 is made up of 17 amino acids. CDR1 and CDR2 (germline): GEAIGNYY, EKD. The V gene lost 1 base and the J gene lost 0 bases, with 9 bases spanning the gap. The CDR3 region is CACDTSAGSWDTRQMFF. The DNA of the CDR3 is TGTGCCTGTGACACGTCCGCCGGCTCCTGGGACACCCGACAGATGTTTTTC.

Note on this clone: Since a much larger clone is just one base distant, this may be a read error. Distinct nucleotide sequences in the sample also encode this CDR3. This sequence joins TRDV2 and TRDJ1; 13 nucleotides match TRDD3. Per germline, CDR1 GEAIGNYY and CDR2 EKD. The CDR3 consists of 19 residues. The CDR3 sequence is CACDNGTGGYGNYTDKLIF. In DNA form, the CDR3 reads TGCGCCTGTGACAACGGTACTGGGGGATACGGCAACTACACCGATAAACTCATCTTT.

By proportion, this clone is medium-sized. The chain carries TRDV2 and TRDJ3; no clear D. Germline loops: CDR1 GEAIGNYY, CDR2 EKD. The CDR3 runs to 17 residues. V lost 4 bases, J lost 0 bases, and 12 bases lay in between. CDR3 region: CACDYRASSWDTRQMFF. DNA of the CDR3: TGTGCCTGTGATTACCGGGCTAGCTCCTGGGACACCCGACAGATGTTTTTC.

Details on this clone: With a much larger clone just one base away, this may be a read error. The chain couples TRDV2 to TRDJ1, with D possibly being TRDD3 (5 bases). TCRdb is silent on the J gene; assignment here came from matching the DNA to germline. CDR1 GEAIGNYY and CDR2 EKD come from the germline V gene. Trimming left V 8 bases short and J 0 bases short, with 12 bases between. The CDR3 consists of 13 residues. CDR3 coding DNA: TGTGCCTTCCGGCTTGGGGACACCGATAAACTCATCTTT. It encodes CAFRLGDTDKLIF.

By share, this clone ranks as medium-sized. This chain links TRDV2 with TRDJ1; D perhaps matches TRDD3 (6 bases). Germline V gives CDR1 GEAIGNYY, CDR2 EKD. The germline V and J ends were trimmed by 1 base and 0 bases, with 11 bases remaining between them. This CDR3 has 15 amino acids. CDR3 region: CACDTRYEYTDKLIF. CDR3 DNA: TGTGCCTGTGACACAAGATACGAGTACACCGATAAACTCATCTTT.

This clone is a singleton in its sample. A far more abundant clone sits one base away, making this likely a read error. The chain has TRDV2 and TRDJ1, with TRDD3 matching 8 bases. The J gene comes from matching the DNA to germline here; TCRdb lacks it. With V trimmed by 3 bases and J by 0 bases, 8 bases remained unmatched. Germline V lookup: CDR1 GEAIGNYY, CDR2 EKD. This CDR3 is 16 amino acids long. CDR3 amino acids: CACDYRGGCYTDKLIF. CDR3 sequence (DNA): TGTGCCTGTGACTATCGTGGGGGATGCTACACCGATAAACTCATCTTT.

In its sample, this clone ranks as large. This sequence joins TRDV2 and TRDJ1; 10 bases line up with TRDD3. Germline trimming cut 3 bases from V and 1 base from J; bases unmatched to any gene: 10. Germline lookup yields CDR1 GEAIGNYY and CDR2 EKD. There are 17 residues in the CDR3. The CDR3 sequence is CACDSILGDPFTDKLIF. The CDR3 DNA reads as TGTGCCTGTGACTCCATACTGGGGGATCCCTTCACCGATAAACTCATCTTT.

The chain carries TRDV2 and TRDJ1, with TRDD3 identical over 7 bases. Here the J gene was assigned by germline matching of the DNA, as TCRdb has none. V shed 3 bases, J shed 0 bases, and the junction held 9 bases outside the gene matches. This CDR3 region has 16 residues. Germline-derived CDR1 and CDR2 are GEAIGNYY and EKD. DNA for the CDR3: TGTGCCTGTGACCCCCGGATGGGGATAGACACCGATAAACTCATCTTT. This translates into CACDPRMGIDTDKLIF.

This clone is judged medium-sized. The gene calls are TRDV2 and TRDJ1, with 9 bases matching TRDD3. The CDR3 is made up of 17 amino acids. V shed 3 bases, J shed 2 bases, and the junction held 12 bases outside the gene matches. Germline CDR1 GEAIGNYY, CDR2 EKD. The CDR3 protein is CACDLTGGLLYTDKLIF. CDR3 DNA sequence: TGTGCCTGTGACCTTACTGGGGGACTCCTTTATACCGATAAACTCATCTTT.

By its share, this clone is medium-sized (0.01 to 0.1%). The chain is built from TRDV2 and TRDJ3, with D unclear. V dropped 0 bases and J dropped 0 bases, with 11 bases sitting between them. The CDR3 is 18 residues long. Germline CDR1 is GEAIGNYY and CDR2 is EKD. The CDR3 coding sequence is TGTGCCTGTGACACCAGGGCCTTGAGCTCCTGGGACACCCGACAGATGTTTTTC. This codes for CACDTRALSSWDTRQMFF.